The 13 T cell receptor beta chains presented below share a single source sample, sequenced in a study of human T cells and chemical hapten exposure. Time point: pre-sensitization, week 0. Noted treatment: therapeutic diphenylcyclopropenone sensitization with weekly scalp DPC. TCRdb analysed the RACE reads with MiXCR anew, one entry per CDR3 protein. The data hold 40,000 to 50,000 distinct CDR3 sequences, with approximately 13% observed a single time. The sequencing used whole blood, collected in connection with sensitization to the hapten diphenylcyclopropenone (DPC). These receptors were obtained from a woman between 25 and 40 years old with alopecia areata. Some clones in this sample may be carry-over from other donors' samples.

The V call is TRBV5-6, the J call TRBJ1-1; no reliable D call. The V gene's germline CDR1 is SGHDT and CDR2 YYEEEE. The CDR3 contains 14 residues. V gave up 5 bases and J gave up 5 bases, with 16 bases separating them. Written as DNA, the CDR3 is TGTGCCAGCAGTCCCGGTCAGGATGGTACTGAAGCTTTCTTT. It codes for CASSPGQDGTEAFF.

This clonotype appeared a few times. The chain recombines TRBV18 with TRBJ2-5; D is uncertain. Germline CDR1 KGHSH, CDR2 LQKENI. Trimming left V 6 bases short and J 0 bases short, with 8 bases between. The CDR3 runs 13 residues. The CDR3 spells CASSLTYQETQYF. The CDR3 region has the DNA TGTGCCAGCTCCCTCACGTACCAAGAGACCCAGTACTTC.

This clonotype appeared many times. The rearrangement uses TRBV30 and TRBJ2-7, with 10 positions matching TRBD2. With V trimmed by 4 bases and J by 2 bases, 5 bases remained unmatched. From germline, CDR1 is GTSNPN and CDR2 SVGIG (reference sequence). The length of the CDR3 is 14 residues. The CDR3 is CAWTGLAGAYEQYF. CDR3 nucleotides: TGTGCCTGGACCGGGCTAGCGGGAGCCTACGAGCAGTACTTC.

This clonotype was observed at least ten times. The rearrangement joins TRBV6-2 or TRBV6-3 to TRBJ1-1, with D hard to call. Germline-derived CDR1 and CDR2 are MNHEY and SVGEGT. CDR3 length equals 14 residues. The V end was cut by 5 bases, the J end by 5 bases, with 15 bases between. The CDR3 region has the DNA TGTGCCAGCAGTCGCCAGGCCCTGGAGACTGAAGCTTTCTTT. Protein sequence: CASSRQALETEAFF.

The V and J genes are TRBV20-1 and TRBJ2-5, with TRBD1 matching 7 bases. The V gene end was trimmed by 3 bases and the J gene end by 5 bases; junction bases not matched to a gene: 3. The CDR3 runs to 12 residues. Germline lookup yields CDR1 DFQATT and CDR2 SNEGSKA (reference sequence). The CDR3 DNA is TGCAGTGCTAGGACAGGGTCGGAGACCCAGTACTTC. This gives the protein CSARTGSETQYF.

The chain joins TRBV7-2 to TRBJ2-2; no clear D. This CDR3 is built from 15 residues. Germline V gives CDR1 SGHTA, CDR2 FQGNSA. V was cut by 5 bases and J by 7 bases, with 17 bases left in between. Here the CDR3 reads CASSPLPGLGGELFF. In DNA, the CDR3 is TGTGCCAGCAGCCCCTTACCAGGATTGGGCGGGGAGCTGTTTTTT.

The chain recombines TRBV27 with TRBJ2-7; D tentatively fits TRBD1 or TRBD2 (5 bases each). V was cut by 3 bases and J by 7 bases, with 13 bases left in between. The germline V gene has CDR1 MNHEY and CDR2 SMNVEV (reference sequence). This CDR3 is 13 amino acids long. CDR3 residues: CASSFRGLGEQYF. In DNA, the CDR3 is TGTGCCAGCAGTTTCCGGGGCTTGGGGGAGCAGTACTTC.

This clonotype was found a few times. This chain uses TRBV11-2 with TRBJ2-1, with D perhaps matching TRBD1 (6 bases). The CDR3 totals 16 residues. CDR1 and CDR2 from the germline V gene are SGHAT and FQNNGV. Trimming stripped 0 bases from V and 11 bases from J, with 20 bases between. The CDR3 reads CASSLEGARGVPKQFF. CDR3 sequence (DNA): TGTGCCAGCAGCTTAGAGGGCGCCAGGGGCGTACCTAAGCAGTTCTTC.

In regard to this clonotype: One base away lies a much larger clone, so this may be a sequencing read error. This chain connects TRBV4-2 to TRBJ2-5, with D unresolved. Looked up from germline, CDR1 is LGHNA and CDR2 is YNFKEQ. Between the trimmed V and J ends, which lost 0 bases and 4 bases, there was a span of 12 bases. The CDR3 has 15 residues. This chain's CDR3 is CASSQDPAKLETQYF. The CDR3 nucleotides are TGTGCCAGCAGCCAAGACCCAGCGAAACTAGAGACCCAGTACTTC.

The CDR3 coding sequence is TGTGCCAGCTCACCACTTGGAGGGAACACTGAAGCTTTCTTT. It translates to CASSPLGGNTEAFF. This sequence joins TRBV18 and TRBJ1-1, with D uncertain. The CDR3 runs to 14 residues. The germline gives CDR1 KGHSH, CDR2 LQKENI. Between the trimmed V and J ends, which lost 1 base and 1 base, there was a span of 7 bases.

The rearrangement links TRBV30 to TRBJ2-1; no reliable D call. The germline V gene has CDR1 GTSNPN and CDR2 SVGIG (reference sequence). The V end was cut by 2 bases, the J end by 8 bases, with 4 bases between. CDR3 length equals 10 residues. The CDR3, as DNA: TGTGCCTGGAGTAACTATGAGCAGTTCTTC. Amino acids: CAWSNYEQFF.

This sequence joins TRBV29-1 and TRBJ2-2, with 9 bases identical to TRBD1. Germline V CDR1 and CDR2: SQVTM, ANQGSEA. Unmatched junction bases numbered 4, after V lost 0 bases and J lost 2 bases. This CDR3 has 16 amino acids. CDR3 in DNA: TGCAGCGTTGAAGATCCGGACAGGGGTAACACCGGGGAGCTGTTTTTT. Translation gives CSVEDPDRGNTGELFF.

CDR3 region: CASSLTHKNTGELFF. CDR3 in DNA: TGTGCCAGCAGCTTAACCCATAAGAACACCGGGGAGCTGTTTTTT. The rearrangement uses TRBV7-3 and TRBJ2-2; D unclear. The CDR3 covers 15 residues. In germline, CDR1 is SGHTA, CDR2 FQGTGA. Deletions cut 0 bases from V and 1 base from J, with 6 bases between.